The 3 T cell receptor beta chains below come from one sample, sequenced in a study of human T cells and chemical hapten exposure. Time point of the sample: patch test 3, about 24 weeks after DPC sensitization. Treatment in this sample: therapeutic diphenylcyclopropenone sensitization with weekly scalp DPC. TCRdb passed the RACE reads through MiXCR, listing each CDR3 protein once. This table has more than 150,000 distinct CDR3 sequences, around 25% appearing once. Sample: whole blood, taken in connection with sensitization to the hapten diphenylcyclopropenone (DPC). These receptors were obtained from a woman aged 35 to 49 with alopecia areata. Some clones in this sample may be carry-over from other donors' samples.

There are many counts of this clonotype. This chain uses TRBV20-1 with TRBJ1-6; TRBD1 matches 7 bases. The germline V gene has CDR1 DFQATT and CDR2 SNEGSKA (reference sequence). Unmatched junction bases numbered 3, after V lost 3 bases and J lost 10 bases. There are 12 residues in the CDR3. The CDR3: CSARTGRSPLHF. The CDR3 DNA reads TGCAGTGCTAGGACAGGGAGATCACCCCTCCACTTT.

There are a few counts of this clonotype. This rearrangement joins TRBV10-3 to TRBJ2-1, with 9 bases identical to TRBD1. V trimming: 3 bases; J trimming: 3 bases; junction bases outside the gene matches: 6. Germline V CDR1 and CDR2: ENHRY, SYGVKD. The CDR3 length is 16 residues. CDR3 in amino acids: CAISDNTGGHYNEQFF. The CDR3 DNA reads TGTGCCATCAGTGACAACACAGGGGGCCACTACAATGAGCAGTTCTTC.

This clonotype was found a few times. The V call is TRBV7-2, the J call TRBJ2-7; the D gene is possibly TRBD2 (5 bases). V was clipped by 5 bases and J by 7 bases, with 15 bases between them. This CDR3 has 13 residues. The germline V gene encodes CDR1 SGHTA and CDR2 FQGNSA. This CDR3 is CASSPGRTGEQYF. CDR3 nucleotide sequence: TGTGCCAGCAGCCCAGGTCGCACGGGGGAGCAGTACTTC.